This T cell receptor (beta chain) was observed in a study of cytomegalovirus exposure and HLA in healthy donors. On this clone: What it binds is unknown.

Donors were nominally healthy when sampled, though unrecorded immune exposures were likely. Researchers ran the PCR with 60 Vbeta and 13 Jbeta primers. Libraries were prepared by immunoSEQ multiplex PCR; TCRdb keeps only in-frame clonotypes and omits some of them. This table holds about 160,000 clones, 60% to 85% found once. Regarding the study as a whole: Association with HLA alleles at 0.05 false discovery rate was found for around 17,000 TCR beta sequences in a later analysis. Relative to equally common others, HLA-associated TCR beta chains showed greater clonal expansion in a later analysis.

The CDR3 runs to 13 residues. The junction had 3 bases not matched to a gene; V was cut back by 3 bases and J by 5 bases. Germline CDR1 and CDR2: SGHDT and YYEEEE. The sequencing input was PBMCs. The chain combines TRBV5-6 with TRBJ2-5; 8 bases fit TRBD1. This clonotype originated in a man aged 30 to 45 in good health and CMV-seropositive. The CDR3 DNA reads as TGTGCCAGCAGCTGGACAGGGTACGAGACCCAGTACTTC. Its translation is CASSWTGYETQYF. Together with reference TRBV5-6 and TRBJ2-5, the CDR3 gives the full variable domain: DAGVTQSPTHLIKTRGQQVTLRCSPKSGHDTVSWYQQALGQGPQFIFQYYEEEERQRGNFPDRFSGHQFPNYSSELNVNALLLGDSALYLCASSWTGYETQYFGPGTRLLVL.